Below, 18 T cell receptor beta chains from the same sample are listed, as sequenced in a study of post-analysis software for immune sequencing data. TCR beta cDNA libraries included unique molecular identifiers. TCRdb used MiXCR to reprocess the PCR reads, holding one entry per CDR3 protein. The data show about 820,000 distinct CDR3 sequences, with approximately 57% seen just once and approximately 4.4% held by the top ten. Their antigens are not known. Study results and limitations: Patients used about 5 TRBV segments, including TRBV5-6, TRBV5-1 and TRBV20-1, more often than controls.

Sequenced: blood. Source of these receptors: a girl aged 10 to 17 with multiple sclerosis.

This clonotype appeared a few times. The chain employs TRBV20-1 and TRBJ1-2; 7 nucleotides align to TRBD1. J lost 4 bases, V lost 6 bases, and 5 bases had no gene match. The CDR3 has 12 residues. The germline V gene encodes CDR1 DFQATT and CDR2 SNEGSKA (reference sequence). The CDR3 region is CSAGDRAYGYTF. The CDR3 region has the DNA TGCAGTGCCGGTGACAGGGCCTATGGCTACACCTTC.

A few counts support this clonotype. The J gene is TRBJ2-5, the V gene TRBV7-9; D may match TRBD1 or TRBD2 (5 bases each). The CDR3 spans 14 residues. V lost 7 bases and J 5 bases, leaving 17 bases between the germline ends. The V gene's germline CDR1 is SEHNR and CDR2 FQNEAQ (reference sequence). CDR3 sequence: CASTLRGGVETQYF. The CDR3 region has the DNA TGTGCCAGCACCCTCCGTGGGGGAGTTGAGACCCAGTACTTC.

This chain uses TRBV5-1 with TRBJ2-7; tentative D call: TRBD2 (5 bases). Germline lookup yields CDR1 SGHRS and CDR2 YFSETQ. Trimming cost V 0 bases and J 0 bases, with 22 bases left between them. This CDR3 is built from 19 residues. The chain's CDR3 is CASSLGRGLGSGSSYEQYF. The CDR3, as DNA: TGCGCCAGCAGCTTGGGGAGAGGGCTGGGTTCGGGATCCTCCTACGAGCAGTACTTC.

The rearrangement joins TRBV7-9 to TRBJ1-4; D is unclear. The CDR3 spans 15 residues. The ends were cut back, 4 bases at V and 6 bases at J, with 15 bases in the middle. CDR1 is SEHNR, CDR2 FQNEAQ, per germline (reference sequence). The CDR3 sequence is CASSSGLPVDEKLFF. The CDR3 DNA follows: TGTGCCAGCAGCTCAGGACTGCCCGTCGATGAAAAACTGTTTTTT. The whole variable domain, remainder taken from reference TRBV7-9 and TRBJ1-4, is DTGVSQNPRHKITKRGQNVTFRCDPISEHNRLYWYRQTLGQGPEFLTYFQNEAQLEKSRLLSDRFSAERPKGSFSTLEIQRTEQGDSAMYLCASSSGLPVDEKLFFGSGTQLSVL.

This sequence joins TRBV11-2 and TRBJ2-7; 7 bases line up with TRBD2. V trimming: 6 bases; J trimming: 4 bases; junction bases outside the gene matches: 15. This CDR3 comprises 16 residues. Per germline, CDR1 SGHAT and CDR2 FQNNGV. The CDR3 sequence is CASRPTASGDPYEQYF. The CDR3 coding sequence is TGTGCCAGCAGACCTACCGCTAGCGGAGACCCTTACGAGCAGTACTTC. The entire variable domain, with the rest obtained from reference TRBV11-2 and TRBJ2-7, is as follows: EAGVAQSPRYKIIEKRQSVAFWCNPISGHATLYWYQQILGQGPKLLIQFQNNGVVDDSQLPKDRFSAERLKGVDSTLKIQPAKLEDSAVYLCASRPTASGDPYEQYFGPGTRLTVT.

This chain links TRBV29-1 with TRBJ2-5, with 7 bases fitting TRBD1. J lost 5 bases, V lost 2 bases, and 11 bases had no gene match. The CDR3 spans 15 residues. The germline CDR1 and CDR2 sequences are SQVTM and ANQGSEA. The CDR3, as DNA: TGCAGCGTTGAACCTGGTACAGGGGTTCTGGAGACCCAGTACTTC. Its translation: CSVEPGTGVLETQYF.

This clonotype was detected only a few times. The junction and the germline gene differ at one end; a read error may be behind it. The chain recombines TRBV12-3 or TRBV12-4 with TRBJ2-3, with D tentatively TRBD2 (7 bases). The CDR3 extends over 15 amino acids. CDR3 nucleotides: TGTGCCAGCAGCTTAGGGGGGAGGGCCGTCGATACGCAGTATTTT. Residues: CASSLGGRAVDTQYF.

This chain links TRBV7-9 with TRBJ2-5, with TRBD1 matching 7 bases. V shed 2 bases, J shed 5 bases, and the junction held 14 bases outside the gene matches. This CDR3 region has 17 residues. Germline-derived CDR1 and CDR2 are SEHNR and FQNEAQ (reference sequence). The CDR3 protein is CASSLFGRGGRSETQYF. In nucleotides, the CDR3 is TGTGCCAGCAGCTTATTTGGTCGAGGGGGCAGGAGCGAGACCCAGTACTTC. The full variable domain, in which reference TRBV7-9 and TRBJ2-5 provide the parts outside the CDR3, is DTGVSQNPRHKITKRGQNVTFRCDPISEHNRLYWYRQTLGQGPEFLTYFQNEAQLEKSRLLSDRFSAERPKGSFSTLEIQRTEQGDSAMYLCASSLFGRGGRSETQYFGPGTRLLVL.

This clonotype appeared a few times. The V and J genes are TRBV5-8 and TRBJ2-7; a possible D gene is TRBD1 (6 bases). The tail of the sequence fits TRBJ2-5 better, so the J call may be wrong. Germline V lookup: CDR1 SGHTS, CDR2 YDEGEE. The CDR3 consists of 16 residues. In DNA, the CDR3 is TGTGCCAGCAGCTTGGAGGGTGTGGGGGCCGGCGAGACCCAGTACTTC. Translating it yields CASSLEGVGAGETQYF.

The V and J genes are TRBV6-2 or TRBV6-3 and TRBJ2-1; 11 nucleotides align to TRBD2. The J segment lost 5 bases and the V segment lost 5 bases, leaving 5 bases of the junction unmatched. The CDR3 has 15 residues. Germline V lookup: CDR1 MNHEY, CDR2 SVGEGT. Written as DNA, the CDR3 is TGTGCCAGCAGTACCCAGGGACTAGCGGACAATGAGCAGTTCTTC. This encodes CASSTQGLADNEQFF.

The genes are TRBV4-1 and TRBJ2-4; the D gene could be TRBD1 or TRBD2 (5 bases each). Trimming pared 1 base from V and 0 bases from J, leaving 13 bases between. This CDR3 contains 17 residues. Germline V CDR1 and CDR2: MGHRA, YSYEKL. The CDR3 region is CASSQVGRGEAKNIQYF. The CDR3, as DNA: TGCGCCAGCAGCCAAGTAGGGAGAGGGGAAGCCAAAAACATTCAGTACTTC.

The chain uses TRBV4-1 and TRBJ2-7, with D tentatively TRBD1 (6 bases). Germline-derived CDR1 and CDR2 are MGHRA and YSYEKL. The CDR3 has 15 residues. The V and J ends lost 0 bases and 3 bases respectively, with 12 bases between them. CDR3 amino acids: CASSQDPGENYEQYF. The CDR3 DNA is TGCGCCAGCAGCCAAGATCCAGGGGAAAACTACGAGCAGTACTTC.

The genes are TRBV28 and TRBJ1-5; D uncertain. V lost 6 bases and J lost 5, with 11 bases in between. Per germline, CDR1 MDHEN and CDR2 SYDVKM. The CDR3 has 13 residues. CDR3 sequence reads: CASRVGSYQPQHF. For the CDR3, the DNA is TGTGCCAGCAGAGTAGGCTCTTATCAGCCCCAGCATTTT.

V gene TRBV6-4 combines with J gene TRBJ2-3; the match to TRBD2 covers 12 bases. CDR1 is MRHNA, CDR2 SNTAGT, per germline. CDR3 size: 15 residues. The trim removed 4 bases at V and 4 bases at J, leaving 3 bases unmatched. This CDR3 is CASSATSGGSDTQYF. In DNA, the CDR3 is TGTGCCAGCAGTGCCACTAGCGGGGGGTCAGATACGCAGTATTTT.

Only a few counts were recorded for this clonotype. V is TRBV5-1 and J is TRBJ2-3; D uncertain. The V gene's germline CDR1 is SGHRS and CDR2 YFSETQ. The CDR3 is made up of 12 amino acids. V lost 1 base and J lost 5, with 5 bases in between. DNA for the CDR3: TGCGCCAGCAGCTTGAGGGAAGATACGCAGTATTTT. Translation: CASSLREDTQYF.

This chain links TRBV7-9 with TRBJ2-3; D not certain. V was shortened by 7 bases and J by 5 bases, with 10 bases between the two germline ends. CDR1 SEHNR and CDR2 FQNEAQ come from the germline V gene (reference sequence). CDR3 length: 12 amino acids. CDR3 protein: CASTQIEDTQYF. The CDR3 region has the DNA TGTGCCAGCACCCAAATCGAAGATACGCAGTATTTT.

CDR3 amino acids: CATSRDLGETQYF. In DNA form, the CDR3 reads TGTGCCACCAGCAGAGATTTGGGAGAGACCCAGTACTTC. The rearrangement joins TRBV15 to TRBJ2-5; no clear D. This CDR3 contains 13 residues. Deletions cut 0 bases from V and 4 bases from J, with 6 bases between. In germline, CDR1 is LNHNV, CDR2 YYDKDF (reference sequence).

V and J are TRBV7-8 and TRBJ2-4, with no clear D. The CDR3 is made up of 16 amino acids. Germline CDR1 and CDR2: SGHVS and FQNEAQ. The V end was cut by 2 bases, the J end by 2 bases, with 13 bases between. The CDR3 DNA sequence: TGTGCCAGCAGCTTAACCTCCCAGGCGACCAAAAACATTCAGTACTTC. This gives the protein CASSLTSQATKNIQYF.